The rows below give T cell receptor beta chains drawn from one sample of a study of shared clonotypes between healthy human individuals. TCRdb keeps only in-frame clones here, not all; method: immunoSEQ multiplex PCR. The sample consists of some 1,900,000 clones, approximately 94% of them appearing once. Input material: naive CD8+ T cells sorted from blood. The receptors were sampled from a man younger than 30 in good health. The CDR3 runs from the conserved cysteine through the conserved F or W. A D gene is named only where the DNA matches it firmly. Some rows have no size entry. The others give once, few or many, or a class for an expanded clone.

V gene,D gene,clone size,J gene,CDR3 DNA,CDR3 protein
TRBV7-6,NA,NA,TRBJ2-7,TGTGCCAGCAGCTTAGCAGGGAGCGGGTACGAGCAGTACTTC,CASSLAGSGYEQYF
TRBV11-2,TRBD2,NA,TRBJ2-2,TGTGCCAGCAGCTTAGATGGGGAGGGAACGACCGGGGAGCTGTTTTTT,CASSLDGEGTTGELFF
TRBV7-9,TRBD1,NA,TRBJ1-1,TGTGCCAGCAGCTTTTTGGGACAGGGGGACACTGAAGCTTTCTTT,CASSFLGQGDTEAFF
TRBV4-1,NA,once,TRBJ1-2,TGCGCCAGCAGCCCCGTTTCGCCCCTCCTTAACTATGGCTACACCTTC,CASSPVSPLLNYGYTF
TRBV4-3,TRBD2,NA,TRBJ2-1,TGCGCCAGCGCCGGGACTAGCGGGGAGAATGAGCAGTTCTTC,CASAGTSGENEQFF
TRBV4-3,NA,NA,TRBJ2-1,TGCGCCAGCAGCCAAGATGGGAACAGAGTCAATGAGCAGTTCTTC,CASSQDGNRVNEQFF
TRBV27,NA,NA,TRBJ2-3,TGTGCCAGCTCCTATGTTACTCGCCCAAACACAGATACGCAGTATTTT,CASSYVTRPNTDTQYF
TRBV27,NA,NA,TRBJ2-1,TGTGCCAGCAGCCCCGGGGGTAGCTCCTACAATGAGCAGTTCTTC,CASSPGGSSYNEQFF
TRBV5-1,NA,few,TRBJ2-7,TGCGCCAGCAGCTTGGCCGGGGGCTCCTACGAGCAGTACTTC,CASSLAGGSYEQYF
TRBV2,TRBD1,NA,TRBJ2-7,TGTGCCAGCAGTGAAGTACGACAGGGAAACTACGAGCAGTACTTC,CASSEVRQGNYEQYF
TRBV27,NA,NA,TRBJ2-1,TGTGCCAGCTTATCCGCGGGACTCCCCTACAATGAGCAGTTCTTC,CASLSAGLPYNEQFF
TRBV5-6,NA,NA,TRBJ2-5,TGTGCCAGCAGCTGGGGTACGACGGCGAAAGAGACCCAGTACTTC,CASSWGTTAKETQYF
TRBV2,TRBD1,few,TRBJ1-2,TGTGCCAGCACTACAGGGGCGAACTATGGCTACACCTTC,CASTTGANYGYTF
TRBV7-9,NA,NA,TRBJ1-2,TGTGCCAGCAGCCACGGGGGGACCTTTAACTATGGCTACACCTTC,CASSHGGTFNYGYTF
TRBV7-9,TRBD1,NA,TRBJ2-3,TGTGCCAGCAGCTCCGGACAGGGGGCAATAAATACGCAGTATTTT,CASSSGQGAINTQYF
TRBV13,NA,NA,TRBJ1-6,TGTGCCAGCAGCATCCGGGACAACTCCTATAATTCACCCCTCCACTTT,CASSIRDNSYNSPLHF
TRBV7-9,NA,NA,TRBJ2-3,TGTGCCAGCAGCTTAGCCCTCACAGATACGCAGTATTTT,CASSLALTDTQYF
TRBV6-5,NA,NA,TRBJ2-7,TGTGCCAGCAGTCCCCTAGACTCCTACGAGCAGTACTTC,CASSPLDSYEQYF
TRBV18,NA,NA,TRBJ1-2,TGTGCCAGCTCACCTTGGGACTCAAACTATGGCTACACCTTC,CASSPWDSNYGYTF
TRBV5-1,NA,NA,TRBJ2-7,TGCGCCAGCAGCCCCGATGGGCTGCTATTCGAGCAGTACTTC,CASSPDGLLFEQYF
TRBV10-3,TRBD2,NA,TRBJ2-7,TGTGCCATCAGAACGACTAGCGTCTACGAGCAGTACTTC,CAIRTTSVYEQYF
TRBV2,NA,NA,TRBJ2-1,TGTGCCAGCAGTGAAGATCCGGACCCGCGGGAGCAGTTCTTC,CASSEDPDPREQFF
TRBV5-4,NA,once,TRBJ2-3,TGTGCCAGCAGCTTTTTCGGCTCAGATACGCAGTATTTT,CASSFFGSDTQYF
TRBV9,NA,NA,TRBJ2-1,TGTGCCAGCAGCGCGGGACTGTATAATGAGCAGTTCTTC,CASSAGLYNEQFF
TRBV27,TRBD1,NA,TRBJ1-2,TGTGCCAGCAGTTCCTCCGGGACAGAAGGACTTTATGGCTACACCTTC,CASSSSGTEGLYGYTF
TRBV13,TRBD1,NA,TRBJ1-6,TGTGCCAGCAGCTTGCGGGACAGCTCCTATAATTCACCCCTCCACTTT,CASSLRDSSYNSPLHF
TRBV11-2,NA,NA,TRBJ2-5,TGTGCCAGCAGCTTCGGGGGAGAAGAGACCCAGTACTTC,CASSFGGEETQYF
TRBV21-1,NA,NA,TRBJ2-2,TGTGCCAGCAGCCCTAGGGACGGGGAGCTGTTTTTT,CASSPRDGELFF
TRBV27,TRBD1,NA,TRBJ2-7,TGTGCCAGCAGTCCCCTCGCGGGACAGGGAAACTACGAGCAGTACTTC,CASSPLAGQGNYEQYF
TRBV28,TRBD1,NA,TRBJ1-2,TGTGCCAGCAGTTTCAGGGGGGGCGGTTATGGCTACACCTTC,CASSFRGGGYGYTF
TRBV4-3,TRBD1,NA,TRBJ2-7,TGCGCCAGCAGCCATGGGACAGGGGGCCTGTACGAGCAGTACTTC,CASSHGTGGLYEQYF
TRBV10-2,NA,NA,TRBJ2-7,TGCGCCAGCGGGGATCACCACGAGCAGTACTTC,CASGDHHEQYF
TRBV5-1,NA,NA,TRBJ2-3,TGCGCCAGCAGCCCTCAGGGCCTGATCACAGATACGCAGTATTTT,CASSPQGLITDTQYF
TRBV6-5,NA,NA,TRBJ1-1,TGTGCCAGCAGCCAGGACAGAACGAACACTGAAGCTTTCTTT,CASSQDRTNTEAFF
TRBV4-1,TRBD2,NA,TRBJ2-1,TGCGCCAGCAGCCAAGATATACTAGCGGGCAATGAGCAGTTCTTC,CASSQDILAGNEQFF
TRBV7-9,NA,once,TRBJ1-1,TGTGCCAGCAGCTTAGTGGAGGTACAAGCTTTCTTT,CASSLVEVQAFF
TRBV7-9,TRBD1,NA,TRBJ2-7,TGTGCCAGCAGCATCCCGGGACAGGGAAATTTCGAGCAGTACTTC,CASSIPGQGNFEQYF
TRBV10-2,NA,once,TRBJ2-6,TGCGCCAGCAGTGAGTCATTTGGGGAAAGCTCTGGGGCCAACGTCCTGACTTTC,CASSESFGESSGANVLTF
TRBV5-1,TRBD1,NA,TRBJ1-1,TGCGCCAGCAGCTTAAGGGGGCCTGACAGCACTGAAGCTTTCTTT,CASSLRGPDSTEAFF
TRBV4-1,TRBD2,once,TRBJ2-5,TGCGCCAGCAGCCAAGAGCCTAGCGGGGTGGGTGAGACCCAGTACTTC,CASSQEPSGVGETQYF
TRBV29-1,NA,NA,TRBJ1-2,TGCAGCGTGGCAGGGGCTACAGGTCCCACTGGCTACACCTTC,CSVAGATGPTGYTF
TRBV2,TRBD2,NA,TRBJ2-3,TGTGCCAGCAGTGAGCTAGCGGGGGTGGCAGATACGCAGTATTTT,CASSELAGVADTQYF
TRBV27,TRBD2,NA,TRBJ2-4,TGTGCCAGCAGCGGGGGGGGCTCCCAGTACTTC,CASSGGGSQYF
TRBV6-5,NA,NA,TRBJ2-1,TGTGCCAGCAGTTACTCGAACTCAGAAAACAATGAGCAGTTCTTC,CASSYSNSENNEQFF
TRBV9,TRBD2,NA,TRBJ2-5,TGTGCCAGCTCTAGCGGGGGGGAAGAGACCCAGTACTTC,CASSSGGEETQYF
TRBV11-2,NA,NA,TRBJ1-2,TGTGCCAGCAGCTTAAAGAGCTATGGCTACACCTTC,CASSLKSYGYTF
TRBV6-5,TRBD1,NA,TRBJ1-1,TGTGCCAGCAGTTCCGGACAGGGACCTAAAGCTTTCTTT,CASSSGQGPKAFF
TRBV7-9,NA,NA,TRBJ2-1,TGTGCCAGCAGCCCAATCCGACATGAGCAGTTCTTC,CASSPIRHEQFF
TRBV4-3,TRBD2,NA,TRBJ2-1,TGCGCCAGCAGCCAAGGGCTCGGCTTGGGGCTAGCGGAATACAATGAGCAGTTCTTC,CASSQGLGLGLAEYNEQFF
TRBV5-4,TRBD2,NA,TRBJ2-5,TGTGCCAGCAGCTGGGACCTCGGGGGGGAGACCCAGTACTTC,CASSWDLGGETQYF